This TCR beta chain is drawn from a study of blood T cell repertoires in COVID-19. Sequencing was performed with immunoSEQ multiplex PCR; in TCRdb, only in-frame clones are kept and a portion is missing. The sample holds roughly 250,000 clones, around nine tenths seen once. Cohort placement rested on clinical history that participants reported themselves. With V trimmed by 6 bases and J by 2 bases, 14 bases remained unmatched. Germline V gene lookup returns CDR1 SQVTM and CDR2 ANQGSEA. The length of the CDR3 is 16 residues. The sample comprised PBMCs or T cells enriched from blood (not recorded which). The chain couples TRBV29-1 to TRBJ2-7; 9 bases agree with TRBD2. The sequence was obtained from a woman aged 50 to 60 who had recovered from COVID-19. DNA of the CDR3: TGCAGCGTAACAAGTCCGCTAGCGGGATTCGCCTACGAGCAGTACTTC. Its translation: CSVTSPLAGFAYEQYF.